This is a list of T cell receptor beta chains from one sample in a study of cytomegalovirus exposure and HLA in healthy donors. Clones were read by immunoSEQ multiplex PCR, and TCRdb kept only the in-frame ones, dropping some. The data hold under 200,000 clones, with roughly 77% observed a single time. The sample comprised PBMCs. Source of these receptors: a woman aged 50 to 60 in good health and CMV-seropositive. The CDR3 runs from the conserved cysteine through the conserved F or W.

CDR3aa | j_gene | v_gene
CASSQYSGRSTYEQYF | . | TRBV16
CASSVGAPDSPLHF | TRBJ1-6 | TRBV9
CASSIPGQGAYEQYF | . | TRBV19
CAWSVSFYGYTF | TRBJ1-2 | TRBV30
CATSLRTPGLAASTQYF | TRBJ2-3 | TRBV15
CASMLRRDAASLRGPYEQYF | TRBJ2-7 | TRBV9
CASSPGTSDNSYEQYF | TRBJ2-7 | TRBV27
CASSLRGKGSYNSPLHF | TRBJ1-6 | TRBV27
CSVDWQMNTEAFF | TRBJ1-1 | TRBV29-1
CASSFSGRTYEQYF | TRBJ2-7 | TRBV7-2
CSVGTRDYEQYF | TRBJ2-7 | TRBV29-1
CASSVAGGTNEQFF | TRBJ2-1 | TRBV9
CSVEPGQGYEQYF | TRBJ2-7 | TRBV29-1
CASSVVERGRNEQFF | TRBJ2-1 | TRBV9
CASSLRDRASEKLFF | TRBJ1-4 | TRBV7-2
CASSYGHFYEQYF | . | TRBV6-6
CASSDRSQNQPQHF | TRBJ1-5 | TRBV2
CASSPPGQVRAEQFF | TRBJ2-1 | TRBV2
CASSRPSGTTPGYTF | TRBJ1-2 | TRBV4-2
CASRGEDSSYNEQFF | TRBJ2-1 | TRBV6-4
CASSPGGGSYNEQFF | TRBJ2-1 | TRBV28
CASSLLQGQTLHF | TRBJ1-6 | TRBV27